This TCR beta chain appears in the sequencing data of a study of T cells in narcolepsy. Study-wide context: Healthy controls were enrolled alongside patients with narcolepsy type 1 or type 2. Study-wide findings and caveats: Comparing one patient's CSF and blood CD4+ clonotypes highlighted HCRT- and TRIB2-specific autoreactive clonotypes.

This CDR3 spans 14 amino acids. Germline-derived CDR1 and CDR2 are SGHDN and FVKESK. Sequencing was performed with immunoSEQ multiplex PCR; in TCRdb, only in-frame clones are kept and a portion is missing. This table holds some 30,000 clones, about 87% found once. For this clone: Its antigen is not identified.

The sequenced sample consisted of memory (CD45RA-) CD4+ T cells from blood. The rearrangement joins TRBV14 to TRBJ2-5; D perhaps matches TRBD1 (6 bases). The end of the DNA aligns better with TRBJ2-7, so the J call may be wrong. This clonotype was obtained from a human donor in good health. CDR3 sequence reads: CASSPYRENNEQYF. The CDR3 DNA is TGTGCCAGCAGCCCGTACAGGGAGAACAACGAGCAGTACTTC.